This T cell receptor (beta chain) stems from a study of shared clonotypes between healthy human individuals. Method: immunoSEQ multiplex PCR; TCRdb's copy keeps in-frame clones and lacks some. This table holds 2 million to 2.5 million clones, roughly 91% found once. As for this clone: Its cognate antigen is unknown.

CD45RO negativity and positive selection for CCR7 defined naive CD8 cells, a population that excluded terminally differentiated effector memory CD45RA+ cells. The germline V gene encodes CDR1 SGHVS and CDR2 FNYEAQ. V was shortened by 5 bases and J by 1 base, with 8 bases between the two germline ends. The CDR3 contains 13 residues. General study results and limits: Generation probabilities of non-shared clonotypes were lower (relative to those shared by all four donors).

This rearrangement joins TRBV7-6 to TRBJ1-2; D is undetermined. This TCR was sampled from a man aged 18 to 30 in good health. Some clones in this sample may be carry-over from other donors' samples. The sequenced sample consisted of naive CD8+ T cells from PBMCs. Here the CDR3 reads CASSETDNYGYTF. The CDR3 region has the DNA TGTGCCAGCAGCGAGACGGATAACTATGGCTACACCTTC.